Given below is one T cell receptor (beta chain) in context. Its target is not known. From germline, CDR1 is ENHRY and CDR2 SYGVKD. The CDR3 runs 12 residues. Trimming removed 3 bases at V and 10 bases at J, with 10 bases between. This sample was taken from a study of chemoradiotherapy in HPV16-positive cancers. Study-level points and caveats: Candidate HPV-specific clones and E7-related TCR motifs grew in tumor during treatment. For HPV16-positive patients, expanding HPV-responsive T cells associated with longer recurrence-free survival.

Sequencing used immunoSEQ multiplex PCR; TCRdb keeps in-frame clones, though not all of them. Among 7,000 to 7,500 clones, roughly four fifths were seen once, and the ten largest hold approximately 6.6%. The rearrangement joins TRBV10-3 to TRBJ2-1; a possible D gene is TRBD2 (6 bases). The clonotype comes from a human donor with HPV-associated anogenital cancer. The specimen was tumor tissue, collected from a patient who underwent chemoradiotherapy. The chain's CDR3 is CAISEEGLEQFF. In DNA form, the CDR3 reads TGTGCCATCAGTGAAGAGGGACTGGAGCAGTTCTTC.